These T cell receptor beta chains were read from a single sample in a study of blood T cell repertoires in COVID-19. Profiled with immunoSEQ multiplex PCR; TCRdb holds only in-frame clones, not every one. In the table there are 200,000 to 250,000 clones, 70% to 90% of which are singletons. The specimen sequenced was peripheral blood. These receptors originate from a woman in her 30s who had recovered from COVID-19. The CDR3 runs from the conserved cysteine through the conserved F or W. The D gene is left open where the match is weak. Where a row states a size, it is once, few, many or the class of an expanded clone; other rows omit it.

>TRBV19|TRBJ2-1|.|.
TGTGCCAGTAGTATTCGCTGGACATCCCCCGAGCAGTTCTTC
CASSIRWTSPEQFF
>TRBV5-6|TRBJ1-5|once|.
TGTGCCAGCAGCTTGTCGGTGAATAGCAATCAGCCCCAGCATTTT
CASSLSVNSNQPQHF
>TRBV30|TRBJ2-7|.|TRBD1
TGTGCCTGGAGTGGGACAGGGTATCGCCTGGACGAGCAGTACTTC
CAWSGTGYRLDEQYF
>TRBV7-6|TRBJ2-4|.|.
TGTGCCAGCAGCCCGGCGTTGGCGGCCAGAAACATTCAGTACTTC
CASSPALAARNIQYF
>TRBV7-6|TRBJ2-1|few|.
TGTGCCAGCAAGGGGTTGGGGAATGAGCAGTTCTTC
CASKGLGNEQFF
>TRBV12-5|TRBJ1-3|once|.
TGTGCTAGTGGTTCCTCGTTCCGAAACACCATATATTTT
CASGSSFRNTIYF
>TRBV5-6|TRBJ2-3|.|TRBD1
TGTGCCAGCAGCTTGGCCAGGGGGACGGTACCGGATACGCAGTATTTT
CASSLARGTVPDTQYF
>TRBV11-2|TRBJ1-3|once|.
TGTGCCAGCTTACGTGGGGGCCGCCGGGGAAACACCATATATTTT
CASLRGGRRGNTIYF
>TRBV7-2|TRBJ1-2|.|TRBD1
TGTGCCAGCAGCTCAATCCGGACAGGGTACCACTTC
CASSSIRTGYHF
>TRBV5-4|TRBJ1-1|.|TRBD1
TGTGCCAGCAGCCCTGGAGGGGGCGGCACTGAAGCTTTCTTT
CASSPGGGGTEAFF